A single sample is the source of the 32 T cell receptor beta chains below, sequenced in a study of T-cell memory formation after mild COVID-19. TCRdb re-derived calls from the 5' RACE reads in MiXCR, one entry per CDR3 protein. The table lists over 500,000 distinct CDR3 sequences, 17% of them singletons. Specimen: PBMCs or a T cell subset sorted from them (not recorded which). These receptors were taken from an adult woman who had mild COVID-19 (a few samples of this study predate the infection). Cell type and time point are not known.

This clonotype has ten or more counts. The gene calls are TRBV5-4 and TRBJ2-1; no definite D call. The V end was cut by 0 bases, the J end by 0 bases, with 7 bases between. There are 15 residues in the CDR3. Germline loops: CDR1 SGHNT, CDR2 YYREEE (reference sequence). In nucleotides, the CDR3 is TGTGCCAGCAGCTTGGACAGTTCCTCCTACAATGAGCAGTTCTTC. Translated, it gives CASSLDSSSYNEQFF.

The rearrangement uses TRBV7-9 and TRBJ1-2; 9 nucleotides match TRBD1. Germline V gives CDR1 SEHNR, CDR2 FQNEAQ (reference sequence). There are 15 residues in the CDR3. Trimming removed 5 bases from V and 4 bases from J; junction bases left unmatched: 8. CDR3 nucleotide sequence: TGTGCCAGCAGCGATACAGGGGGCGCGGGCTATGGCTACACCTTC. Its protein product is CASSDTGGAGYGYTF.

The rearrangement joins TRBV20-1 to TRBJ1-1, with D maybe TRBD1 (5 bases). The CDR3 sequence is 15 residues long. V lost 3 bases, J lost 1 base, and 15 bases lay in between. CDR1 and CDR2 (germline): DFQATT, SNEGSKA (reference sequence). This CDR3 reads CSARYSWQGNTEAFF. Here the CDR3 DNA reads TGCAGTGCTAGGTATTCTTGGCAGGGGAACACTGAAGCTTTCTTT.

This clonotype was counted only a few times. V gene TRBV4-2 combines with J gene TRBJ1-1; D not certain. Germline CDR1 is LGHNA and CDR2 is YNFKEQ. V shed 4 bases and J shed 5 bases, with 14 bases lying between them. The CDR3 length is 14 residues. The CDR3 spells CASSPEEGFTEAFF. In DNA form, the CDR3 reads TGTGCCAGCAGCCCTGAGGAGGGATTTACTGAAGCTTTCTTT.

The chain couples TRBV9 to TRBJ1-1; perhaps TRBD1 as D (5 bases). CDR3 length: 15 amino acids. CDR1 and CDR2 from the germline V gene are SGDLS and YYNGEE. V was cut by 0 bases and J by 4 bases, with 13 bases left in between. The CDR3 DNA reads TGTGCCAGCAGCGTAGAAGAAGGGGCCAGCACTGAAGCTTTCTTT. Translated, it gives CASSVEEGASTEAFF.

V gene TRBV4-2 combines with J gene TRBJ2-7; D uncertain. The V gene lost 1 base and the J gene lost 3 bases, with 16 bases spanning the gap. Germline V gives CDR1 LGHNA, CDR2 YNFKEQ. The CDR3 runs to 16 residues. CDR3 in DNA: TGTGCCAGCAGCCAAGCTGGCCCCGGTGGCTTCTACGAGCAGTACTTC. Protein product: CASSQAGPGGFYEQYF.

This clonotype was counted a few times. The chain employs TRBV9 and TRBJ1-1; TRBD1 matches 8 bases. Germline CDR1 and CDR2: SGDLS and YYNGEE. The ends lost 4 bases at V and 3 bases at J; junction bases unmatched: 8. The CDR3 extends over 15 amino acids. This chain's CDR3 is CASSPHRGRDTEAFF. In DNA form, the CDR3 reads TGTGCCAGCAGCCCCCACAGGGGGAGAGACACTGAAGCTTTCTTT. Supplemented by reference TRBV9 and TRBJ1-1, the full variable domain reads DSGVTQTPKHLITATGQRVTLRCSPRSGDLSVYWYQQSLDQGLQFLIQYYNGEERAKGNILERFSAQQFPDLHSELNLSSLELGDSALYFCASSPHRGRDTEAFFGQGTRLTVV.

The V gene is TRBV9, the J gene TRBJ2-1; TRBD1 agrees at 11 bases. J lost 8 bases, V lost 3 bases, and 7 bases had no gene match. Germline assignment: CDR1 SGDLS and CDR2 YYNGEE. This CDR3 region has 15 residues. The CDR3: CASSAGQGAYYEQFF. CDR3 DNA: TGTGCCAGCAGCGCAGGACAGGGGGCATACTATGAGCAGTTCTTC.

There are a few counts of this clonotype. The J gene is TRBJ2-1, the V gene TRBV2, with TRBD1 matching over 11 bases. The CDR3 is 17 amino acids. The ends lost 4 bases at V and 6 bases at J; junction bases unmatched: 11. Germline V CDR1 and CDR2: SNHLY, FYNNEI. CDR3 region: CASSVFPGQGASNEQFF. CDR3 nucleotides: TGTGCCAGCAGTGTGTTTCCAGGACAGGGGGCGAGCAATGAGCAGTTCTTC.

V and J are TRBV28 and TRBJ2-7; 7 positions agree with TRBD2. In germline, CDR1 is MDHEN, CDR2 SYDVKM. The V gene end was trimmed by 8 bases and the J gene end by 2 bases; junction bases not matched to a gene: 6. The CDR3 is 13 residues long. The CDR3 reads CASERELTYEQYF. Written as DNA, the CDR3 is TGTGCCAGCGAGCGGGAACTAACCTACGAGCAGTACTTC.

V is TRBV6-1 and J is TRBJ2-1; D may be TRBD1 or TRBD2 (5 bases each). This CDR3 region has 17 residues. Per the germline V gene, CDR1 is MNHNS and CDR2 is SASEGT. With 5 bases removed from V and 0 bases from J, the gap between germline ends came to 17 bases. The CDR3 DNA reads TGTGCCAGCAGTCTTCCCCCCGGGACGGACTCCTACAATGAGCAGTTCTTC. It yields the protein CASSLPPGTDSYNEQFF.

This clonotype was recorded a few times. The rearrangement links TRBV7-8 to TRBJ1-5; D ambiguous. Germline V gives CDR1 SGHVS, CDR2 FQNEAQ. Trimming took 1 base from V and 0 from J, leaving 10 bases between them. The CDR3 runs to 16 residues. CDR3 protein: CASSLEGPDSNQPQHF. The CDR3 DNA reads TGTGCCAGCAGCTTAGAAGGTCCCGATAGCAATCAGCCCCAGCATTTT.

V is TRBV2 and J is TRBJ1-2; D gene unclear. V lost 7 bases to trimming and J lost 2 bases, with 11 bases between them. Germline values: CDR1 SNHLY, CDR2 FYNNEI. This CDR3 contains 13 residues. The CDR3 is CASTEMGNYGYTF. The CDR3 DNA follows: TGTGCCAGCACTGAGATGGGGAACTATGGCTACACCTTC.

This clonotype was detected a few times. The rearrangement links TRBV12-3 or TRBV12-4 to TRBJ1-1; 10 bases are a match to TRBD1. With V trimmed by 6 bases and J by 6 bases, 7 bases remained unmatched. CDR3 length: 14 amino acids. Here the CDR3 reads CASSPDRGIAEAFF. The CDR3 DNA is TGTGCCAGCAGCCCGGACAGGGGGATCGCTGAAGCTTTCTTT.

This clonotype was seen a handful of times. This rearrangement joins TRBV18 to TRBJ1-1; the match to TRBD1 covers 8 bases. Trimming cost V 2 bases and J 1 base; bases outside gene matches: 6. CDR1 and CDR2 (germline): KGHSH, LQKENI. The CDR3 runs to 16 residues. This CDR3 reads CASSPRTGTGNTEAFF. CDR3 nucleotides: TGTGCCAGCTCACCAAGAACCGGGACAGGGAACACTGAAGCTTTCTTT.

This clonotype has a handful of counts. The chain combines TRBV19 with TRBJ2-3, with TRBD2 identical over 15 bases. CDR3 length equals 18 residues. Germline V gene sequence: CDR1 LNHDA, CDR2 SQIVND (reference sequence). V lost 7 bases to trimming and J lost 3 bases; unmatched junction nucleotides: 11. The CDR3 nucleotides are TGTGCCAGTACCCTGAGGACTAGCGGGAGGGCCTTAACAGATACGCAGTATTTT. Amino acids: CASTLRTSGRALTDTQYF.

This clonotype turned up a few times. This chain uses TRBV12-3 or TRBV12-4 with TRBJ2-1; D perhaps matches TRBD2 (6 bases). V was cut by 1 base and J by 0 bases, with 7 bases left in between. This CDR3 has 15 residues. The CDR3 DNA is TGTGCCAGCAGTTTAGATAGCGGCTCCTACAATGAGCAGTTCTTC. This encodes CASSLDSGSYNEQFF.

V gene TRBV12-3 or TRBV12-4 combines with J gene TRBJ2-2, with D possibly matching TRBD2 (5 bases). Trimming removed 7 bases from V and 6 bases from J, with 15 bases in between. This CDR3 comprises 14 residues. CDR3 in amino acids: CASNRRASAGELFF. The DNA of the CDR3 is TGTGCCAGCAATCGGCGGGCGAGCGCCGGGGAGCTGTTTTTT.

This clonotype was picked up a small number of times. CDR3 region: CASSPFNRGGTDTQYF. The CDR3 DNA is TGCGCCAGCAGCCCGTTCAACAGGGGAGGCACAGATACGCAGTATTTT. The chain couples TRBV5-1 to TRBJ2-3; 7 positions match TRBD1. Germline CDR1 SGHRS, CDR2 YFSETQ. V was clipped by 4 bases and J by 1 base; unmatched bases: 9. This CDR3 is built from 16 residues.

The chain links TRBV12-3 or TRBV12-4 to TRBJ1-2, with 9 bases fitting TRBD1. The junction had 10 bases not matched to a gene; V was cut back by 6 bases and J by 5 bases. The CDR3 extends over 15 amino acids. The DNA of the CDR3 is TGTGCCAGCAGGGGAGTACAGGGGGCGACTTATGGCTACACCTTC. Translation gives CASRGVQGATYGYTF.

This clonotype was counted only a few times. This chain connects TRBV2 to TRBJ1-6; D remains unclear. Germline lookup yields CDR1 SNHLY and CDR2 FYNNEI. The germline V and J ends were trimmed by 5 bases and 9 bases, with 11 bases remaining between them. The CDR3 totals 13 residues. CDR3 sequence: CASSQGLGSPLHF. In DNA form, the CDR3 reads TGTGCCAGCAGTCAAGGGCTCGGTTCACCCCTCCACTTT.

The chain joins TRBV11-3 to TRBJ2-5; D could derive from TRBD1 or TRBD2 (5 bases each). Germline V CDR1 and CDR2: SGHNT, YENEEA. Deletions cut 2 bases from V and 3 bases from J, with 13 bases between. The CDR3 is 15 amino acids. The CDR3 loop reads CASSLISGPEETQYF. The CDR3 DNA reads as TGTGCCAGCAGCTTAATCTCGGGACCAGAAGAGACCCAGTACTTC.

This chain connects TRBV12-3 or TRBV12-4 to TRBJ1-4; a weak D match, TRBD1 (5 bases). Between the trimmed V and J ends, which lost 6 bases and 4 bases, there was a span of 9 bases. The CDR3 runs to 13 residues. CDR3 sequence reads: CASRDTLNEKLFF. Here the CDR3 DNA reads TGTGCCAGCAGGGACACCCTTAATGAAAAACTGTTTTTT.

V and J are TRBV5-5 and TRBJ2-2; D uncertain. Deletions cut 1 base from V and 6 bases from J, with 13 bases between. The CDR3 covers 15 residues. Germline assignment: CDR1 SGHKS and CDR2 YYEKEE (reference sequence). The CDR3 spells CASSLTPNYAGELFF. The CDR3 bases are TGTGCCAGCAGCTTGACCCCAAATTACGCCGGGGAGCTGTTTTTT.

This chain joins TRBV18 and TRBJ1-1; D gene unclear. The germline gives CDR1 KGHSH, CDR2 LQKENI. The CDR3 is 12 amino acids. Trimming shortened V by 6 bases and J by 7 bases, and 12 bases separated the two germline ends. CDR3 sequence: CASSPSGGEAFF. CDR3 bases: TGTGCCAGCTCCCCCTCAGGCGGTGAAGCTTTCTTT.

This clonotype was picked up a small number of times. V and J are TRBV5-5 and TRBJ2-3, with TRBD1 as a possible D gene (5 bases). V was trimmed by 1 base and J by 6 bases, leaving 15 bases between them. CDR1 and CDR2 from the germline V gene are SGHKS and YYEKEE (reference sequence). This CDR3 has 15 residues. The CDR3 is CASSLKGPPPDTQYF. DNA for the CDR3: TGTGCCAGCAGCTTGAAGGGGCCTCCTCCGGATACGCAGTATTTT. Using reference TRBV5-5 and TRBJ2-3 for the parts outside the CDR3, the full variable domain is DAGVTQSPTHLIKTRGQQVTLRCSPISGHKSVSWYQQVLGQGPQFIFQYYEKEERGRGNFPDRFSARQFPNYSSELNVNALLLGDSALYLCASSLKGPPPDTQYFGPGTRLTVL.

At least ten counts were recorded for this clonotype. The genes are TRBV5-1 and TRBJ2-5; D is perhaps TRBD1 (5 bases). The germline gives CDR1 SGHRS, CDR2 YFSETQ. CDR3 length: 14 residues. Trimming removed 2 bases from V and 3 bases from J, with 11 bases in between. For the CDR3, the DNA is TGCGCCAGCAGCTTCGACAGAGTGAAAGAGACCCAGTACTTC. This gives the protein CASSFDRVKETQYF.

This clonotype was counted only a few times. The chain links TRBV18 to TRBJ2-2; no definite D call. Germline assignment: CDR1 KGHSH and CDR2 LQKENI. The CDR3 has 16 amino acids. Trimming removed 0 bases at V and 5 bases at J, with 13 bases between. In nucleotides, the CDR3 is TGTGCCAGCTCACCACCGCACTTGCAAGGGACCGGGGAGCTGTTTTTT. Amino acids: CASSPPHLQGTGELFF.

This chain joins TRBV23-1 and TRBJ2-3; D not certain. TRBV23-1 is classed as an ORF, of uncertain function. V lost 2 bases and J 7 bases, leaving 22 bases between the germline ends. The CDR3 runs 17 residues. The DNA for the CDR3 is TGCGCCAGCAGTCAAACTCCCCCGGGTCCGGCGGCGAATACGCAGTATTTT. It encodes CASSQTPPGPAANTQYF.

This clonotype was seen a handful of times. The J gene is TRBJ1-4, the V gene TRBV6-5; 10 bases align to TRBD1. This CDR3 comprises 14 residues. V shed 7 bases, J shed 8 bases, and the junction held 7 bases outside the gene matches. Per the germline V gene, CDR1 is MNHEY and CDR2 is SVGAGI. The CDR3, as DNA: TGTGCCAGCACCTCGGGACAGGGGACGGAAAAACTGTTTTTT. Translated, it gives CASTSGQGTEKLFF.

The gene calls are TRBV6-5 and TRBJ1-5; D remains ambiguous. This CDR3 contains 13 residues. V was cut by 0 bases and J by 7 bases, with 7 bases left in between. CDR1 and CDR2 from the germline V gene are MNHEY and SVGAGI. CDR3 bases: TGTGCCAGCAGTTACTCGAAGGAACAGCCCCAGCATTTT. Residues: CASSYSKEQPQHF.

This clonotype was seen only a few times. The junction differs from germline at one of its ends, possibly a read error. The chain has TRBV5-1 and TRBJ2-6; the D gene could be TRBD1 or TRBD2 (5 bases each). CDR3 length equals 17 residues. Germline assignment: CDR1 SGHRS and CDR2 YFSETQ. For the CDR3, the DNA is TGCGCCAGCAGCCTTGAGGGACGGGGCTCTGGGGTCAACGTCCTGACTTTC. This translates into CASSLEGRGSGVNVLTF. Filled out from reference TRBV5-1 and TRBJ2-6, the complete variable domain reads KAGVTQTPRYLIKTRGQQVTLSCSPISGHRSVSWYQQTPGQGLQFLFEYFSETQRNKGNFPGRFSGRQFSNSRSEMNVSTLELGDSALYLCASSLEGRGSGVNVLTFGAGSRLTVL.